This TCR beta chain was sequenced in a study of naive and memory T cell subsets. This clonotype was found a few times. Its cognate antigen is unknown. A UMI-containing oligonucleotide was joined by 3' ligation to the TCR cDNA template. Unsorted total RNA, roughly 1 to 1000 ng, was DNase treated before reverse transcription. Amplification of ligated cDNA took four PCR rounds with SP2 and nested alpha and beta constant primers. Reverse transcription of blood and skin TCR RNA was primed at alpha and beta constant regions. MiXCR, run by TCRdb on the 5' RACE reads, gives a single entry per CDR3 protein. The repertoire holds around 56,000 distinct CDR3 sequences, approximately 8% seen once, with almost 10% in the top ten. V was shortened by 4 bases and J by 1 base, with 16 bases between the two germline ends. This CDR3 has 16 amino acids. Germline CDR1 is ENHRY and CDR2 is SYGVKD. Study outcomes and limitations: The RNA method is potentially sensitive to activation and differentiation changes.

The clonotype comes from a female donor in good health. The J gene is TRBJ1-1, the V gene TRBV10-3; the D is unclear. This CDR3 is CAISGTVARRNTEAFF. As DNA, the CDR3 is TGTGCCATCAGTGGAACAGTCGCACGACGGAACACTGAAGCTTTCTTT.